This T cell receptor (beta chain) was recovered during a study of CD8 T cells in ankylosing spondylitis. Findings and limits, study-wide: Ankylosing spondylitis blood seemed to carry a telltale TCR beta motif made of under ten highly homologous variants.

In TCRdb, the 5' RACE reads were re-called with MiXCR into one record per CDR3 protein. The sample lists under 550,000 distinct CDR3 sequences; about 24% were seen once. Comments on this clonotype: Its antigen is not known.

This CDR3 has 10 amino acids. V dropped 4 bases and J dropped 5 bases, with 5 bases sitting between them. Germline V CDR1 and CDR2: SQVTM, ANQGSEA. This sequence originates from a male donor with ankylosing spondylitis. The genes are TRBV29-1 and TRBJ2-5; D uncertain. What was sequenced was blood, either unsorted or a sorted T cell fraction (not recorded which). CDR3 region: CSVALETQYF. For the CDR3, the DNA is TGCAGCGTTGCCTTGGAGACCCAGTACTTC.